Presented here are 21 T cell receptor beta chains from one specimen sequenced in a study of CD8 T cells in Susac syndrome. RNA, at about 0.5 to 1 ug, was reverse transcribed with random hexamers. From the immunoSEQ multiplex PCR reads, TCRdb called clonotypes with MiXCR, one entry per CDR3 protein. Found here are some 200,000 distinct CDR3 sequences, roughly nine tenths of them singletons; the top ten hold over 0.1%. The sequenced material came from CD8+ T cells from PBMCs. These receptors originate from a human donor with multiple sclerosis.

The V and J genes are TRBV7-9 and TRBJ1-1; the D gene is possibly TRBD1 (5 bases). Germline lookup yields CDR1 SEHNR and CDR2 FQNEAQ (reference sequence). Deletions cut 0 bases from V and 10 bases from J, with 9 bases between. This CDR3 has 12 amino acids. The CDR3 region has the DNA TGTGCCAGCAGCTTAGCGATGGGGGGAGCTTTCTTT. It is translated as CASSLAMGGAFF.

The chain links TRBV10-3 to TRBJ2-7; TRBD2 agrees at 10 bases. CDR3 length: 15 amino acids. V lost 4 bases to trimming and J lost 4 bases; unmatched junction nucleotides: 7. Germline V gene sequence: CDR1 ENHRY, CDR2 SYGVKD. CDR3 coding DNA: TGTGCCATCAGTGGCAGCGGGGGGGCGGGGTACGAGCAGTACTTC. Amino acids: CAISGSGGAGYEQYF.

The count of this clonotype is one. The chain uses TRBV6-2 or TRBV6-3 and TRBJ2-7; no definite D call. Germline V gene sequence: CDR1 MNHEY, CDR2 SVGEGT. V was clipped by 4 bases and J by 3 bases, with 10 bases between them. The CDR3 spans 13 residues. In DNA, the CDR3 is TGTGCCAGCAGTTCGGAACTCTACTACGAGCAGTACTTC. Residues: CASSSELYYEQYF.

V is TRBV27 and J is TRBJ2-2; 9 bases line up with TRBD2. With 4 bases clipped from V and 0 bases from J, the junction kept 0 bases outside the gene matches. Germline V gene sequence: CDR1 MNHEY, CDR2 SMNVEV (reference sequence). The CDR3 runs 15 residues. The CDR3 protein is CASSSSGANTGELFF. For the CDR3, the DNA is TGTGCCAGCAGTTCTAGCGGGGCGAACACCGGGGAGCTGTTTTTT.

DNA of the CDR3: TGTGCCAGCTCAATGGGACTTCTAACCCCCTACAATGAGCAGTTCTTC. Translated: CASSMGLLTPYNEQFF. The chain employs TRBV18 and TRBJ2-1, with D perhaps TRBD2 (6 bases). This CDR3 region has 16 residues. Germline assignment: CDR1 KGHSH and CDR2 LQKENI. The V end lost 5 bases, the J end lost 2 bases, and 16 bases lay between the germline ends.

The gene calls are TRBV9 and TRBJ2-2, with 7 bases aligning to TRBD1. V was pared by 0 bases and J by 1 base, with 9 bases of the junction left unmatched. This CDR3 is built from 18 residues. CDR1 and CDR2 from the germline V gene are SGDLS and YYNGEE. The CDR3 sequence: CASSVEGGPVGNTGELFF. The CDR3 nucleotides are TGTGCCAGCAGCGTAGAAGGGGGCCCGGTGGGGAACACCGGGGAGCTGTTTTTT.

The V and J genes are TRBV12-3 or TRBV12-4 and TRBJ2-7; tentatively, D is TRBD2 (6 bases). This CDR3 region has 14 residues. Deletions cut 3 bases from V and 1 base from J, with 10 bases between. For the CDR3, the DNA is TGTGCCAGCAGTTTCGGGGGTGAATCCTACGAGCAGTACTTC. This gives the protein CASSFGGESYEQYF.

The V gene is TRBV3-1, the J gene TRBJ2-1; D unclear. The V end lost 1 base, the J end lost 8 bases, and 12 bases lay between the germline ends. The V gene's germline CDR1 is LGHDT and CDR2 YNNKEL (reference sequence). CDR3 length: 14 residues. CDR3 in DNA: TGTGCCAGCAGCCAAGTTCTTCGCAGCGATGAGCAGTTCTTC. Encoded protein: CASSQVLRSDEQFF.

The chain recombines TRBV24-1 with TRBJ2-3, with unresolved D. The CDR3 has 17 amino acids. V shed 4 bases and J shed 0 bases, with 16 bases lying between them. Germline V gives CDR1 KGHDR, CDR2 SFDVKD. CDR3 in DNA: TGTGCCACCAGTGACTCTAGAAGCCGGCTTAGCACAGATACGCAGTATTTT. It yields the protein CATSDSRSRLSTDTQYF.

This clonotype occurred once. V usage is TRBV15 and J usage is TRBJ1-6; a weak D match, TRBD1 (5 bases). CDR1 and CDR2 (germline): LNHNV, YYDKDF (reference sequence). Between the trimmed V and J ends, which lost 0 bases and 7 bases, there was a span of 10 bases. The CDR3 is 15 amino acids. This CDR3 is CATSRDRAQNSPLHF. The CDR3 DNA is TGTGCCACCAGCAGAGACAGGGCCCAAAATTCACCCCTCCACTTT.

The V and J genes are TRBV5-8 and TRBJ2-1; 8 bases are a match to TRBD2. Losses at the gene ends were 5 bases for V and 0 bases for J; bases not matched to a gene: 10. CDR3 length: 17 amino acids. Germline V gene lookup returns CDR1 SGHTS and CDR2 YDEGEE. The CDR3 here is CASSSVAGFFSYNEQFF. The CDR3 DNA sequence: TGTGCCAGCAGTTCGGTAGCGGGGTTTTTCTCCTACAATGAGCAGTTCTTC.

This chain connects TRBV19 to TRBJ1-1; D remains ambiguous. The CDR3 runs to 13 residues. The germline gives CDR1 LNHDA, CDR2 SQIVND (reference sequence). The V end lost 3 bases, the J end lost 2 bases, and 7 bases lay between the germline ends. This chain's CDR3 is CASSIDRNTEAFF. CDR3 bases: TGTGCCAGTAGTATCGATCGTAACACTGAAGCTTTCTTT.

The chain carries TRBV7-9 and TRBJ1-1, with D tentatively TRBD1 (6 bases). Trimming took 1 base from V and 1 from J, leaving 16 bases between them. CDR1 and CDR2 (germline): SEHNR, FQNEAQ (reference sequence). This CDR3 has 17 residues. The CDR3 coding sequence is TGTGCCAGCAGCTTAGGAATTCGGGGGCAGGGGAACACTGAAGCTTTCTTT. As protein: CASSLGIRGQGNTEAFF.

The rearrangement links TRBV20-1 to TRBJ2-1; D is perhaps TRBD2 (5 bases). The CDR3 covers 14 residues. Trimming shortened V by 7 bases and J by 3 bases, and 16 bases separated the two germline ends. Germline CDR1 reads DFQATT; CDR2 reads SNEGSKA (reference sequence). Here the CDR3 DNA reads TGCAGTGTTACCTCATGGACTGACTACAATGAGCAGTTCTTC. Amino acids: CSVTSWTDYNEQFF.

The V gene is TRBV9, the J gene TRBJ2-1, with 7 positions matching TRBD1. The CDR3 length is 15 residues. The germline V gene has CDR1 SGDLS and CDR2 YYNGEE. V shed 2 bases and J 0 bases; nucleotides not matched to a gene: 2. The DNA for the CDR3 is TGTGCCAGCAGCGTGACAGGGCTCTCCTACAATGAGCAGTTCTTC. It codes for CASSVTGLSYNEQFF.

V is TRBV2 and J is TRBJ1-6; D unresolved. Germline loops: CDR1 SNHLY, CDR2 FYNNEI. The CDR3 covers 13 residues. V was trimmed by 1 base and J by 11 bases, leaving 9 bases between them. The CDR3 sequence is CASSEGGPTPLHF. CDR3 in DNA: TGTGCCAGCAGTGAAGGAGGACCCACACCCCTCCACTTT.

V is TRBV5-6 and J is TRBJ2-1; perhaps TRBD2 as D (6 bases). Per germline, CDR1 SGHDT and CDR2 YYEEEE. The CDR3 spans 13 residues. The ends were cut back, 0 bases at V and 9 bases at J, with 10 bases in the middle. The CDR3 region is CASSLGYGGEQFF. The DNA for the CDR3 is TGTGCCAGCAGCTTGGGGTACGGGGGTGAGCAGTTCTTC. The whole variable domain, remainder taken from reference TRBV5-6 and TRBJ2-1, is DAGVTQSPTHLIKTRGQQVTLRCSPKSGHDTVSWYQQALGQGPQFIFQYYEEEERQRGNFPDRFSGHQFPNYSSELNVNALLLGDSALYLCASSLGYGGEQFFGPGTRLTVL.

The chain joins TRBV12-3 or TRBV12-4 to TRBJ1-1; the match to TRBD1 covers 12 bases. The V gene end was trimmed by 8 bases and the J gene end by 5 bases; junction bases not matched to a gene: 6. The CDR3 length is 14 residues. CDR3 bases: TGTGCCAGCGAGGGACAGGGGGCGGGAACTGAAGCTTTCTTT. Amino acids: CASEGQGAGTEAFF.

This chain connects TRBV7-2 to TRBJ1-1; TRBD1 is a possible D gene (5 bases). The germline gives CDR1 SGHTA, CDR2 FQGNSA. V was shortened by 5 bases and J by 8 bases, with 21 bases between the two germline ends. The CDR3 is made up of 15 amino acids. The CDR3 is CASSLKTADVMEAFF. DNA of the CDR3: TGTGCCAGCAGCCTAAAGACAGCGGATGTAATGGAAGCTTTCTTT. Together with reference TRBV7-2 and TRBJ1-1, the CDR3 gives the full variable domain: GAGVSQSPSNKVTEKGKDVELRCDPISGHTALYWYRQSLGQGLEFLIYFQGNSAPDKSGLPSDRFSAERTGGSVSTLTIQRTQQEDSAVYLCASSLKTADVMEAFFGQGTRLTVV.

As DNA, the CDR3 is TGCAGCGTTGAACCGGGAAACACTGAAGCTTTCTTT. Its protein is CSVEPGNTEAFF. The rearrangement joins TRBV29-1 to TRBJ1-1; D uncertain. This CDR3 spans 12 amino acids. Looked up from germline, CDR1 is SQVTM and CDR2 is ANQGSEA. V dropped 2 bases and J dropped 2 bases, with 6 bases sitting between them.

The rearrangement uses TRBV7-9 and TRBJ1-3, with D perhaps TRBD1 (6 bases). V was shortened by 4 bases and J by 0 bases, with 10 bases between the two germline ends. Germline V gene sequence: CDR1 SEHNR, CDR2 FQNEAQ (reference sequence). This CDR3 is 15 amino acids long. The CDR3 sequence: CASSWTVSSGNTIYF. The CDR3 bases are TGTGCCAGCAGCTGGACAGTGAGCTCTGGAAACACCATATATTTT.